This TCR beta chain is drawn from a study of T cell responses to AZD1222 COVID-19 vaccine. Of note for this clone: Other DNA sequences in this sample translate to the same CDR3.

Trimming shortened V by 0 bases and J by 2 bases, and 5 bases separated the two germline ends. Germline CDR1 LGHNA, CDR2 YNFKEQ. The CDR3 contains 15 residues. Libraries were prepared by immunoSEQ multiplex PCR; TCRdb keeps only in-frame clonotypes and omits some of them. Of 150,000 or so clones listed, around 92% are singletons. The origin of this receptor is an adult in good health. The chain is built from TRBV4-2 and TRBJ2-6; the D gene could be TRBD1 or TRBD2 (5 bases each). Sequencing used peripheral blood, obtained on day 0 of AZD1222 vaccination. The CDR3 nucleotides are TGTGCCAGCAGCCAAGAGGGGGCTGGGGCCAACGTCCTGACTTTC. Amino acids: CASSQEGAGANVLTF.